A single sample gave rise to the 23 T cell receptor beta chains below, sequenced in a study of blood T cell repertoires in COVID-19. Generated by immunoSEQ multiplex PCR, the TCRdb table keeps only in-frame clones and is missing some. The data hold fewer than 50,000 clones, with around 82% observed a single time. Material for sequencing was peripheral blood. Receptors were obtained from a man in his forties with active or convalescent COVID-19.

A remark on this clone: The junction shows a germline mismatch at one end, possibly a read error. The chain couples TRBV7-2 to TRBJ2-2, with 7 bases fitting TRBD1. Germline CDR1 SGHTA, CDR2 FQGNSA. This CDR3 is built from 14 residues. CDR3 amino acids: CASSSDRNSGELFF. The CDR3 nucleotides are TGTGCCAGCAGCTCGGACAGGAACTCCGGGGAGCTGTTTTTT. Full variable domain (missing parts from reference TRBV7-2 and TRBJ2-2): GAGVSQSPSNKVTEKGKDVELRCDPISGHTALYWYRQSLGQGLEFLIYFQGNSAPDKSGLPSDRFSAERTGGSVSTLTIQRTQQEDSAVYLCASSSDRNSGELFFGEGSRLTVL.

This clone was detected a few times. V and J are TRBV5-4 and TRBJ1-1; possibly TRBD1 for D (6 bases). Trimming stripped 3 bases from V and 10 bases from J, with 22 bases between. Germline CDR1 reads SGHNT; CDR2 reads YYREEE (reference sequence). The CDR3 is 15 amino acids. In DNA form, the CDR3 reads TGTGCCAGCAGCTCCGCGTTACAGGGCGCAGGTGGAGCTTTCTTT. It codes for CASSSALQGAGGAFF.

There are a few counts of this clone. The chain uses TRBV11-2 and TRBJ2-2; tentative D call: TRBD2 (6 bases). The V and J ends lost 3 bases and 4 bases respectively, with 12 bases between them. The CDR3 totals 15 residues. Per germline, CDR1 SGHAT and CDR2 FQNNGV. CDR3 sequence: CASSFSSDTTGELFF. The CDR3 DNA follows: TGTGCCAGCAGCTTTTCTAGCGACACCACCGGGGAGCTGTTTTTT.

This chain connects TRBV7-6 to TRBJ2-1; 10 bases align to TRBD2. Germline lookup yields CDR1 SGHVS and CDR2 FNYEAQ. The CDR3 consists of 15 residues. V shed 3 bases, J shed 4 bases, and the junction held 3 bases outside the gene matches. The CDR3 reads CASSLIAGGYNEQFF. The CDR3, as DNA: TGTGCCAGCAGCTTGATAGCGGGAGGTTACAATGAGCAGTTCTTC.

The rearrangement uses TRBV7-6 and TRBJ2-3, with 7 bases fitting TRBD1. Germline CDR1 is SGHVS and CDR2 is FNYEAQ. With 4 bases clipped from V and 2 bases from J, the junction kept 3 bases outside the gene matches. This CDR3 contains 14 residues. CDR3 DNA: TGTGCCAGCAGCTGGGACAGCTCCACAGATACGCAGTATTTT. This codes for CASSWDSSTDTQYF.

CDR3: CASSPRSGGTGELFF. The CDR3 DNA sequence: TGTGCCAGCAGCCCCAGGAGCGGGGGGACCGGGGAGCTGTTTTTT. The chain carries TRBV9 and TRBJ2-2, with 9 positions matching TRBD2. Germline CDR1 is SGDLS and CDR2 is YYNGEE. V was pared by 4 bases and J by 5 bases, with 6 bases of the junction left unmatched. The CDR3 covers 15 residues.

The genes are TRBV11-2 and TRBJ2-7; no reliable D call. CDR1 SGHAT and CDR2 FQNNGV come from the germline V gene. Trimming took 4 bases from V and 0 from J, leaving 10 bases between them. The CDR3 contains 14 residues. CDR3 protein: CASSSIRSSYEQYF. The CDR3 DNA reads TGTGCCAGCAGCTCAATTAGGAGCTCCTACGAGCAGTACTTC.

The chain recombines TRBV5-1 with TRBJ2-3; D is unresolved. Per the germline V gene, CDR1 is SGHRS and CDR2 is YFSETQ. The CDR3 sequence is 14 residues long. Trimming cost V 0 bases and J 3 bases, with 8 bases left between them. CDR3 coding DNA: TGCGCCAGCAGCTTGGGGAGCGTGACAGATACGCAGTATTTT. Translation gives CASSLGSVTDTQYF.

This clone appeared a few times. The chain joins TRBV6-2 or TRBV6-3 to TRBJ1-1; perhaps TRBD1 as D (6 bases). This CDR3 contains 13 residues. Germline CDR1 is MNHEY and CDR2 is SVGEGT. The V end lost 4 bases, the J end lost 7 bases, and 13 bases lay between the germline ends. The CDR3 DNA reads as TGTGCCAGCAGTTTTACAGGGAAAGTTGAAGCTTTCTTT. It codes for CASSFTGKVEAFF.

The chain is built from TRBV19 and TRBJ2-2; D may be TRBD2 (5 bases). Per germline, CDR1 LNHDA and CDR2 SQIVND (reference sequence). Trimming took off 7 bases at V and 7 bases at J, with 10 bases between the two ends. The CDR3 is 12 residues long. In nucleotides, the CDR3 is TGTGCCAGTAACCGGGCGGGCGGGGAGCTGTTTTTT. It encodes CASNRAGGELFF.

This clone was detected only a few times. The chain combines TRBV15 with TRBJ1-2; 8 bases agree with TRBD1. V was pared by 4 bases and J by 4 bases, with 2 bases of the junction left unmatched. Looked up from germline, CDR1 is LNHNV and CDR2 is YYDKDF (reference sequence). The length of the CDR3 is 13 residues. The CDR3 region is CATSNGQGYGYTF. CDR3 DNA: TGTGCCACCAGCAATGGACAGGGCTATGGCTACACCTTC.

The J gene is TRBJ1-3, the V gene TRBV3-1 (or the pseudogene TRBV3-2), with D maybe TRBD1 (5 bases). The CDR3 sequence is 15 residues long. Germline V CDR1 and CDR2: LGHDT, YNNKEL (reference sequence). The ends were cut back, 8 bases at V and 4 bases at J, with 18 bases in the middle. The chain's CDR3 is CASSRDFRTGNTIYF. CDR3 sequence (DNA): TGTGCCAGCTCCCGGGACTTTCGAACCGGAAACACCATATATTTT.

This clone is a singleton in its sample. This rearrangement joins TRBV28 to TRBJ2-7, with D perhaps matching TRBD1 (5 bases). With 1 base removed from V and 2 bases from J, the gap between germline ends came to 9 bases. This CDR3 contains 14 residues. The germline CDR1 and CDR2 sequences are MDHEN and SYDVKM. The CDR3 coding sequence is TGTGCCAGCAGTTTATCAGGGATACCCTACGAGCAGTACTTC. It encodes CASSLSGIPYEQYF. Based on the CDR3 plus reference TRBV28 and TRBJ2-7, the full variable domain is DVKVTQSSRYLVKRTGEKVFLECVQDMDHENMFWYRQDPGLGLRLIYFSYDVKMKEKGDIPEGYSVSREKKERFSLILESASTNQTSMYLCASSLSGIPYEQYFGPGTRLTVT.

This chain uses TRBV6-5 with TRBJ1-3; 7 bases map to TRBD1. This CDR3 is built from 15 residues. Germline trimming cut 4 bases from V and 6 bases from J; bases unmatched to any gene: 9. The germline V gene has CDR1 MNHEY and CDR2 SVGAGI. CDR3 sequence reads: CASSSSYRGLNTIYF. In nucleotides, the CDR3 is TGTGCCAGCAGTTCTTCATACAGGGGACTAAACACCATATATTTT.

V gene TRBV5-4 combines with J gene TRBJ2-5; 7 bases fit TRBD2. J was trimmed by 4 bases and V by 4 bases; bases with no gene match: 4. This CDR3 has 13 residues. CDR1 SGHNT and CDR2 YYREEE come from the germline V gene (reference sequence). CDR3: CASSPAGLETQYF. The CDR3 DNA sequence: TGTGCCAGCAGCCCAGCGGGGTTAGAGACCCAGTACTTC. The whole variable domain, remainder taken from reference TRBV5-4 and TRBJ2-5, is ETGVTQSPTHLIKTRGQQVTLRCSSQSGHNTVSWYQQALGQGPQFIFQYYREEENGRGNFPPRFSGLQFPNYSSELNVNALELDDSALYLCASSPAGLETQYFGPGTRLLVL.

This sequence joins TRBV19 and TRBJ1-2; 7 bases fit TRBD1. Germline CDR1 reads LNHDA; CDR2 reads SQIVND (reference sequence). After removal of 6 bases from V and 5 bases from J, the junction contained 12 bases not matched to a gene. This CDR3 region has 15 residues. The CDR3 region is CASSPVRGVDYGYTF. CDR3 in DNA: TGTGCCAGTAGCCCCGTCAGGGGGGTCGATTATGGCTACACCTTC. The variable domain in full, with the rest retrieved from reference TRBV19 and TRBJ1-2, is DGGITQSPKYLFRKEGQNVTLSCEQNLNHDAMYWYRQDPGQGLRLIYYSQIVNDFQKGDIAEGYSVSREKKESFPLTVTSAQKNPTAFYLCASSPVRGVDYGYTFGSGTRLTVV.

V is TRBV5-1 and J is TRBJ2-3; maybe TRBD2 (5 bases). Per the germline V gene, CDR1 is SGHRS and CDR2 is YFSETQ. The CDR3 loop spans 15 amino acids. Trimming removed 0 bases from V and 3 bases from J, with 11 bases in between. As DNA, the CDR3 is TGCGCCAGCAGCTTGGTCAGTGGGAGAACAGATACGCAGTATTTT. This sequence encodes CASSLVSGRTDTQYF.

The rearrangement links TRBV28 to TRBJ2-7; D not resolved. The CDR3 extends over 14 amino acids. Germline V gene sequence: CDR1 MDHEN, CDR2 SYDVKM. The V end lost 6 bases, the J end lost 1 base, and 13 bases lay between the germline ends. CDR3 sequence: CASRENGVSYEQYF. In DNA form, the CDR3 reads TGTGCCAGCAGAGAGAATGGAGTATCCTACGAGCAGTACTTC.

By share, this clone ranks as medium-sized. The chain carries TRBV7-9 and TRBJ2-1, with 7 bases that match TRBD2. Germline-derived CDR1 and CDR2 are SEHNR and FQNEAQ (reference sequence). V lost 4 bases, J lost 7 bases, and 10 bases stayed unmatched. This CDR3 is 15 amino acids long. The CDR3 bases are TGTGCCAGCAGCTCCGGGGGGTCTCTAAGGAATGAGCAGTTCTTC. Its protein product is CASSSGGSLRNEQFF.

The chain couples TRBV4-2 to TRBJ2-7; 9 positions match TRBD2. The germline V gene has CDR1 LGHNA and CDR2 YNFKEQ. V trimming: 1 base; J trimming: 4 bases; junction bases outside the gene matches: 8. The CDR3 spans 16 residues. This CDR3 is CASSQGVVAGGYEQYF. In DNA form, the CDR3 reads TGTGCCAGCAGCCAAGGAGTGGTGGCGGGAGGGTACGAGCAGTACTTC.

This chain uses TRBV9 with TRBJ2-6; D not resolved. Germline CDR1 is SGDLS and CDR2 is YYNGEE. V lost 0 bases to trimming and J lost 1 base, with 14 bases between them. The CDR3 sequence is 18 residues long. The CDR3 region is CASSVEAAITSGANVLTF. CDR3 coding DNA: TGTGCCAGCAGCGTAGAGGCAGCGATAACATCTGGGGCCAACGTCCTGACTTTC.

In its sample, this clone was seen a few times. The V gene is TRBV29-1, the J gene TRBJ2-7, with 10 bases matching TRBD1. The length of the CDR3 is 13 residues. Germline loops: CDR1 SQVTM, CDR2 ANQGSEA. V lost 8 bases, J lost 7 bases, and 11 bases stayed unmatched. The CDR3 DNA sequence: TGCAGCTTTCGAGGACAGGGGGTGGGAGAGCAGTACTTC. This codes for CSFRGQGVGEQYF.

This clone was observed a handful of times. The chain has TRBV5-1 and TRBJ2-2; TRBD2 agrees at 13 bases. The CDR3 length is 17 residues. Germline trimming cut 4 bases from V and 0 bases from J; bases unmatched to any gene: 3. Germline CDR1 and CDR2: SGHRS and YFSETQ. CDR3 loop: CASSRLAGGSNTGELFF. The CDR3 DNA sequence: TGCGCCAGCAGCCGACTAGCGGGGGGCTCGAACACCGGGGAGCTGTTTTTT.